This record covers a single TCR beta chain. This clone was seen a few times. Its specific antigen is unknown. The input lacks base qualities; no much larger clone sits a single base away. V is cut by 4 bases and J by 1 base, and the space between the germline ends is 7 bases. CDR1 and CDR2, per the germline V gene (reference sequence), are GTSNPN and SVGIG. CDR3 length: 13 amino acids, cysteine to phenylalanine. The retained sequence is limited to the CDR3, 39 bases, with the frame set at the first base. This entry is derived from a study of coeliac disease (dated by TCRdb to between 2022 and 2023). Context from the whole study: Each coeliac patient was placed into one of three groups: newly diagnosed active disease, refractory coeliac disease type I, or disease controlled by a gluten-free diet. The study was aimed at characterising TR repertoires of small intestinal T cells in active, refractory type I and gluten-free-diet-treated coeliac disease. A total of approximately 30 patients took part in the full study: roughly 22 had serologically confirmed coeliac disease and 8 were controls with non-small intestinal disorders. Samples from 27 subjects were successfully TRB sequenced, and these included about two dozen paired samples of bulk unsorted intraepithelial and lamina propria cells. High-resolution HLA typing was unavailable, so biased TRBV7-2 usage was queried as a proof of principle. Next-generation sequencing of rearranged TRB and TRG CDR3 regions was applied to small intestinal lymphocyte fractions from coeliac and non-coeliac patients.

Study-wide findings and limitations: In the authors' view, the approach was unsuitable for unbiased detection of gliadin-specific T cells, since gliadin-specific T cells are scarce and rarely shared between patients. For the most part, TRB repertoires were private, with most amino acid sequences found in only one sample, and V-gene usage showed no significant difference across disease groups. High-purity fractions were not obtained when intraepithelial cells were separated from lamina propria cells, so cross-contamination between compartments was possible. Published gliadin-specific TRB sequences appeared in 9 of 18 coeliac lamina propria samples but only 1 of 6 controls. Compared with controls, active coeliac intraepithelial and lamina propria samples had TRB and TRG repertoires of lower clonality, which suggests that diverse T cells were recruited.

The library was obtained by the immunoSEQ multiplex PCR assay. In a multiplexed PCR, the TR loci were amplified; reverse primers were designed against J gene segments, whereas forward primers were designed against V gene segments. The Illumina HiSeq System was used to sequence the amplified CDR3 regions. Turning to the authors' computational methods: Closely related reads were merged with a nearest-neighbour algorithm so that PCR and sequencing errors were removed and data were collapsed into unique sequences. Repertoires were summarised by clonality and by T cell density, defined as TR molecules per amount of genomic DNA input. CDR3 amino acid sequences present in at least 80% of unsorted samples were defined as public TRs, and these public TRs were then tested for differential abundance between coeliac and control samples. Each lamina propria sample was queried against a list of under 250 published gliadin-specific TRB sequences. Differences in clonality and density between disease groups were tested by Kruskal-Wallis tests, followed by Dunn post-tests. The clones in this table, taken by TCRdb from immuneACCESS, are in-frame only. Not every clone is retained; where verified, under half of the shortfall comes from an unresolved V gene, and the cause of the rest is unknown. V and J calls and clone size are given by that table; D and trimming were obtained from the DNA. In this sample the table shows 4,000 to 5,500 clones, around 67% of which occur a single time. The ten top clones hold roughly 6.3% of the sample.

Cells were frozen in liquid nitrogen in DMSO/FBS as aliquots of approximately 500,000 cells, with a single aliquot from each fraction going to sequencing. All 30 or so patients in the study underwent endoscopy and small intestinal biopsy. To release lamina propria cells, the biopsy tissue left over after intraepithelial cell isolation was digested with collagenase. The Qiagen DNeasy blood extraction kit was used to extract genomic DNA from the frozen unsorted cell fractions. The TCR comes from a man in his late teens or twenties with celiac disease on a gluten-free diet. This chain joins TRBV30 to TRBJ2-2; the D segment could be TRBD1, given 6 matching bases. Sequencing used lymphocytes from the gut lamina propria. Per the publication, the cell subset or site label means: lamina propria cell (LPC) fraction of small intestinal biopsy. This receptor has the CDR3 CAWMDRNTGELFF. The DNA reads TGTGCCTGGATGGACAGGAACACCGGGGAGCTGTTTTTT.